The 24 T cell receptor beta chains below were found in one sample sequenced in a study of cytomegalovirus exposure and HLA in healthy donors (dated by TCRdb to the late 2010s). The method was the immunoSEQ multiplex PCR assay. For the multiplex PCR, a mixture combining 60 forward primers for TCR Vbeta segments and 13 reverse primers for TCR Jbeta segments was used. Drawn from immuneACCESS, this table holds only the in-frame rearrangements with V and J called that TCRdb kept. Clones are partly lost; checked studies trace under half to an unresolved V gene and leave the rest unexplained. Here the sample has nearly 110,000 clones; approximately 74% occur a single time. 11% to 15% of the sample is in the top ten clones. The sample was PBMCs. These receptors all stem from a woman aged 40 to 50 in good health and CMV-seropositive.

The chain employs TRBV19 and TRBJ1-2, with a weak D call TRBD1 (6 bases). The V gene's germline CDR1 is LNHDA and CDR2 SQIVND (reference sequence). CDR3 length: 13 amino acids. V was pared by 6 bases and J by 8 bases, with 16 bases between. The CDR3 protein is CASSWTATIGYTF. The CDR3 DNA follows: TGTGCCAGTAGCTGGACAGCTACAATCGGCTACACCTTC.

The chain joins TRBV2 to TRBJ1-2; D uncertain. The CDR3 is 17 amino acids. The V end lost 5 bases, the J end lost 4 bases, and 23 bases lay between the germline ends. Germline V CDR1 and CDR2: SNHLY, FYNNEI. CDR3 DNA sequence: TGTGCCAGCAGTCCTCAACCTGACAACACGGCCTCCTATGGCTACACCTTC. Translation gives CASSPQPDNTASYGYTF.

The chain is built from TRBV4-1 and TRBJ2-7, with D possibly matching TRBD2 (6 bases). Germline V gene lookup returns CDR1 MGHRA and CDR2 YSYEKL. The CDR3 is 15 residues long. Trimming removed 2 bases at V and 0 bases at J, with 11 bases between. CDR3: CASSQHDGSSYEQYF. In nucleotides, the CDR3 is TGCGCCAGCAGCCAACACGACGGGAGCTCCTACGAGCAGTACTTC.

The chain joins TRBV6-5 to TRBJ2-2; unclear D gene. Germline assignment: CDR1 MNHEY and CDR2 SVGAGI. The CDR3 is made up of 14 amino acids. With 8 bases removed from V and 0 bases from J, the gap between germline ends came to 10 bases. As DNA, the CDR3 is TGTGCCAGCCGGAGACCCGCGAACACCGGGGAGCTGTTTTTT. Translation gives CASRRPANTGELFF.

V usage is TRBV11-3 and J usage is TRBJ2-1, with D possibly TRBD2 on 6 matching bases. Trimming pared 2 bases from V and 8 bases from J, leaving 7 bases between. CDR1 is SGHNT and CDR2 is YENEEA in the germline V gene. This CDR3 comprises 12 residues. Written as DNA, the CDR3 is TGTGCCAGCAGCTTACGGGGGTATGAGCAGTTCTTC. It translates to CASSLRGYEQFF.

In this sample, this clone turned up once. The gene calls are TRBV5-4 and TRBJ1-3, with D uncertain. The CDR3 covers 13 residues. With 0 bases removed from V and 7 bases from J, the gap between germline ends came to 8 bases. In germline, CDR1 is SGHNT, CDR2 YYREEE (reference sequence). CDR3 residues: CASSLGNENTIYF. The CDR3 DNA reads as TGTGCCAGCAGCTTGGGAAACGAGAACACCATATATTTT.

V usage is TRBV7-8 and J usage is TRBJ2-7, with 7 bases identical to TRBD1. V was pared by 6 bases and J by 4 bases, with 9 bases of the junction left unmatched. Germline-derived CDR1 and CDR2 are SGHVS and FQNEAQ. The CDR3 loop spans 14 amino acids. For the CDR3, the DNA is TGTGCCAGCAGTTGGAAGGCAGGGGGATACGAGCAGTACTTC. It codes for CASSWKAGGYEQYF.

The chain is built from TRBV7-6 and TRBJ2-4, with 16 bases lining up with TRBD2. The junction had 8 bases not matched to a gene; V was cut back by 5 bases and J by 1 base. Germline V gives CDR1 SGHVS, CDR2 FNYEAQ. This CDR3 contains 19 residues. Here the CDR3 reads CASSPGLAGGPTAKNIQYF. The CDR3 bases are TGTGCCAGCAGCCCGGGACTAGCGGGGGGGCCGACGGCCAAAAACATTCAGTACTTC.

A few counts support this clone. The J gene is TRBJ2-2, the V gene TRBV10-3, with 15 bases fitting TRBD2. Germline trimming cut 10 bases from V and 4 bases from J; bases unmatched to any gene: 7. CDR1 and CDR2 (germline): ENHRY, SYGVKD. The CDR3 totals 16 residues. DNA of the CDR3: TGTGCCACCGGACTAGCGGGGGGGCTAGGCACCGGGGAGCTGTTTTTT. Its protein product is CATGLAGGLGTGELFF.

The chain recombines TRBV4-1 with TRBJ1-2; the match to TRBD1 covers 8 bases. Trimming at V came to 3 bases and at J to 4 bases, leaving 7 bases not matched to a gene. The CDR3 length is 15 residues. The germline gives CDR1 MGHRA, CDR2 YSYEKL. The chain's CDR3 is CASSHAGQGFYGYTF. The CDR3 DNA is TGCGCCAGCAGCCACGCTGGACAGGGCTTCTATGGCTACACCTTC.

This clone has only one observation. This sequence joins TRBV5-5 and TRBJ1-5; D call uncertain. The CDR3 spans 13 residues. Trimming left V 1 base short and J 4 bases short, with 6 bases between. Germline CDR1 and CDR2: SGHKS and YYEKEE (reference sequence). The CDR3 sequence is CASSLLDNQPQHF. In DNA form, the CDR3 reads TGTGCCAGCAGCTTGCTAGATAATCAGCCCCAGCATTTT. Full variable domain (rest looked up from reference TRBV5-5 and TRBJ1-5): DAGVTQSPTHLIKTRGQQVTLRCSPISGHKSVSWYQQVLGQGPQFIFQYYEKEERGRGNFPDRFSARQFPNYSSELNVNALLLGDSALYLCASSLLDNQPQHFGDGTRLSIL.

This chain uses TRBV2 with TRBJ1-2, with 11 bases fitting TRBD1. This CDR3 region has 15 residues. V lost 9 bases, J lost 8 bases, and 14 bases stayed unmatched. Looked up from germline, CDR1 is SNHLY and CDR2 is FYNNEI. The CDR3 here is CASSSTPGQGEGYTF. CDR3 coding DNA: TGTGCCAGTTCCAGCACACCGGGACAGGGGGAGGGCTACACCTTC.

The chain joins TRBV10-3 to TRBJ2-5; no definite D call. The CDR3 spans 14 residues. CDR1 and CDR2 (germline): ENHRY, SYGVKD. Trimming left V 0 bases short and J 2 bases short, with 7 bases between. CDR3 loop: CAISESYGQETQYF. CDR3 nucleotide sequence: TGTGCCATCAGTGAGTCGTACGGGCAAGAGACCCAGTACTTC.

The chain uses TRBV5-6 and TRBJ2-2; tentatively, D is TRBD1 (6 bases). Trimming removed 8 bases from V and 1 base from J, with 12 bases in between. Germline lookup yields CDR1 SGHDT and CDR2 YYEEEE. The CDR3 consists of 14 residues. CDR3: CASTEQGNTGELFF. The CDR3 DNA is TGTGCCAGTACGGAACAGGGGAACACCGGGGAGCTGTTTTTT.

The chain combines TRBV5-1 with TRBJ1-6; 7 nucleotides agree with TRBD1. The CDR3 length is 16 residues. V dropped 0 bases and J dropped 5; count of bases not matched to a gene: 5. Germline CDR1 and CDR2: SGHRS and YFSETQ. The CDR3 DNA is TGCGCCAGCAGCTTGGAAATAGGGGGCAATAATTCACCCCTCCACTTT. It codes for CASSLEIGGNNSPLHF.

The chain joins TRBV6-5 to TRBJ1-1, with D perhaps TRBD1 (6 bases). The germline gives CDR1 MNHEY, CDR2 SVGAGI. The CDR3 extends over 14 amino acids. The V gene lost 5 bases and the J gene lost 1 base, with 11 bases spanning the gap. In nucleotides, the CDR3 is TGTGCCAGCAGTATTGGGACACGGAACACTGAAGCTTTCTTT. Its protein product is CASSIGTRNTEAFF.

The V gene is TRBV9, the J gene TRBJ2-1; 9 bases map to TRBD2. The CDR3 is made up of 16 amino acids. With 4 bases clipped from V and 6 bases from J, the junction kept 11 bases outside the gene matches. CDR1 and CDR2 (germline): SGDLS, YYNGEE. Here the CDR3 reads CASSTTGTSSLNEQFF. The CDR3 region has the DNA TGTGCCAGCAGCACCACCGGGACTAGCTCACTCAATGAGCAGTTCTTC. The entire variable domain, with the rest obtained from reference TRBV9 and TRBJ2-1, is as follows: DSGVTQTPKHLITATGQRVTLRCSPRSGDLSVYWYQQSLDQGLQFLIQYYNGEERAKGNILERFSAQQFPDLHSELNLSSLELGDSALYFCASSTTGTSSLNEQFFGPGTRLTVL.

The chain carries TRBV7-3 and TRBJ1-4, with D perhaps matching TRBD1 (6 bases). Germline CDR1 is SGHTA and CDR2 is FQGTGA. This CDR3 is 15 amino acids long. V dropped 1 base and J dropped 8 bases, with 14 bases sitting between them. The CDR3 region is CASSLRGPLSEKLFF. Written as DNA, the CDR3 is TGTGCCAGCAGCTTAAGGGGGCCCCTCTCCGAAAAACTGTTTTTT.

The CDR3 protein is CASSQGIGGSQPQHF. CDR3 DNA sequence: TGCGCCAGCAGCCAAGGGATAGGGGGAAGTCAGCCCCAGCATTTT. This chain connects TRBV4-1 to TRBJ1-5; D possibly corresponds to TRBD1 (6 bases). Germline V CDR1 and CDR2: MGHRA, YSYEKL. With 1 base removed from V and 6 bases from J, the gap between germline ends came to 13 bases. The CDR3 has 15 residues.

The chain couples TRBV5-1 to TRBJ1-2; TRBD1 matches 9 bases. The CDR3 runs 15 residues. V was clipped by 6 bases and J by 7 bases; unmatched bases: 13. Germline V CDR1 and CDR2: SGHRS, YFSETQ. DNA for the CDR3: TGCGCCAGCAACTCGGATCCTGGGACAGGGTCTGGCTACACCTTC. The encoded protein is CASNSDPGTGSGYTF. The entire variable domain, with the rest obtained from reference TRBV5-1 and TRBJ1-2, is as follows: KAGVTQTPRYLIKTRGQQVTLSCSPISGHRSVSWYQQTPGQGLQFLFEYFSETQRNKGNFPGRFSGRQFSNSRSEMNVSTLELGDSALYLCASNSDPGTGSGYTFGSGTRLTVV.

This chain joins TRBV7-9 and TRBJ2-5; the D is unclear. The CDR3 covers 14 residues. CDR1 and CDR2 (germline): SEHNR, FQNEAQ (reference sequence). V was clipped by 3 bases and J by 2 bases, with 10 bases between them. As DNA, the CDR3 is TGTGCCAGCAGCTTCAGCGTTCCACAAGAGACCCAGTACTTC. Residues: CASSFSVPQETQYF. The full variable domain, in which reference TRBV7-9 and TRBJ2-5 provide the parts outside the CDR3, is DTGVSQNPRHKITKRGQNVTFRCDPISEHNRLYWYRQTLGQGPEFLTYFQNEAQLEKSRLLSDRFSAERPKGSFSTLEIQRTEQGDSAMYLCASSFSVPQETQYFGPGTRLLVL.

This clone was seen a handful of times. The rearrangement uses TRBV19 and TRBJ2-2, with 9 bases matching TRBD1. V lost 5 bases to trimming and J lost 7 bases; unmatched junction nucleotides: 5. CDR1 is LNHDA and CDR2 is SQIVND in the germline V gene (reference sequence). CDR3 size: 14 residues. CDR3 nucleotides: TGTGCCAGTAGTCTACAGGGGGCGAGCGGGGAGCTGTTTTTT. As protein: CASSLQGASGELFF.

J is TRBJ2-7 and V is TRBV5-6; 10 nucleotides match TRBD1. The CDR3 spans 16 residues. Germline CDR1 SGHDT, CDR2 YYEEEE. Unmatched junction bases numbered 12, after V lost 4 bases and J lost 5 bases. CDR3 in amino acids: CASSPLSGTGVNEQYF. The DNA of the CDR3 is TGTGCCAGCAGCCCCCTAAGTGGGACAGGGGTTAACGAGCAGTACTTC. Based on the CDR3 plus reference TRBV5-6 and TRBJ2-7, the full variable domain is DAGVTQSPTHLIKTRGQQVTLRCSPKSGHDTVSWYQQALGQGPQFIFQYYEEEERQRGNFPDRFSGHQFPNYSSELNVNALLLGDSALYLCASSPLSGTGVNEQYFGPGTRLTVT.

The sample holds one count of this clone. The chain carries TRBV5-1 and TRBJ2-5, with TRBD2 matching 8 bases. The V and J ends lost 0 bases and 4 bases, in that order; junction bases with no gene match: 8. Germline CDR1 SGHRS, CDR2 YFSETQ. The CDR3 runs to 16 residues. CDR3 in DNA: TGCGCCAGCAGCTTGGCCAACGGGGGGGTAGCAGAGACCCAGTACTTC. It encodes CASSLANGGVAETQYF.